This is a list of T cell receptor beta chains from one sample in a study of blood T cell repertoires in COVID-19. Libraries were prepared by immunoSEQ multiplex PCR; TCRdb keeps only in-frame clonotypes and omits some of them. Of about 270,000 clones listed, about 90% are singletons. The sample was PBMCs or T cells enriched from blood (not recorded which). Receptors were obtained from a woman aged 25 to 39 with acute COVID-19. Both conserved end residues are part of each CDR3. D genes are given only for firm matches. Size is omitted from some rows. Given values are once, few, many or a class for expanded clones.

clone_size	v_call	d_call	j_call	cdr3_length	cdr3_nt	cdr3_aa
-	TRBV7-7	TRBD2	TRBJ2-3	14	TGTGCTAGCAGCTTAGGGCTAGCGGGAGATACGCAGTATTTT	CASSLGLAGDTQYF
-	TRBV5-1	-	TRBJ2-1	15	TGCGCCAGCAGCGCGTTAGCGGAATCTTACAATGAGCAGTTCTTC	CASSALAESYNEQFF
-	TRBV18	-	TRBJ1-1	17	TGTGCCAGCTCACCATCGGCCCTGAGGCAGTCGAACACTGAAGCTTTCTTT	CASSPSALRQSNTEAFF
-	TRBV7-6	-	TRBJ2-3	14	TGTGCCAGCAGCTTATGGTCGGGGTCAGATACGCAGTATTTT	CASSLWSGSDTQYF
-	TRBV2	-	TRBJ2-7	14	TGTGCCAGCAAAGGGGAGGTGGGCCTATACGAGCAGTACTTC	CASKGEVGLYEQYF
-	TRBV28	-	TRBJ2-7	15	TGTGCCAGCACTTTGGGTGGCGGGAACTCCTACGAGCAGTACTTC	CASTLGGGNSYEQYF
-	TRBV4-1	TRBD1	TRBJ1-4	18	TGCGCCAGCAGCCAAGATCCTCAGGGGGCTGCAACTAATGAAAAACTGTTTTTT	CASSQDPQGAATNEKLFF
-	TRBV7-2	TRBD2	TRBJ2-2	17	TGTGCCAGCAGCTTAGTAGGGACTAGCGGGAGGACCGGGGAGCTGTTTTTT	CASSLVGTSGRTGELFF
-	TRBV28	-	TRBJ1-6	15	TGTGCCAGCAGTGTACCACACAGTCAGAATTCACCCCTCCACTTT	CASSVPHSQNSPLHF
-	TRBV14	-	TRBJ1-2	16	TGTGCCAGCAGCCTTGGGGATGTTCTCAGGGTGGATGGCTACACCTTC	CASSLGDVLRVDGYTF
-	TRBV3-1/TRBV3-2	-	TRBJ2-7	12	TGTGCCAGCAGCCAGAGAATCAACGAGCAGTACTTC	CASSQRINEQYF
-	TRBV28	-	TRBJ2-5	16	TGTGCCAGCAGCCAAGCAGGGGACTACGTCCAAGAGACCCAGTACTTC	CASSQAGDYVQETQYF
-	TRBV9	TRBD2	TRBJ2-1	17	TGTGCCAGCAGCCCCAATAGCGGGAGGGCCTGGGGCAATGAGCAGTTCTTC	CASSPNSGRAWGNEQFF
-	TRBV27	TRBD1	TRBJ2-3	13	TGTGCCAGCAGTCCGGGGACAGGAGATACGCAGTATTTT	CASSPGTGDTQYF
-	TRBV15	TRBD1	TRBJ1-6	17	TGTGCCACCAGCAGACCAACAGGGGGCAGGGATAATTCACCCCTCCACTTT	CATSRPTGGRDNSPLHF
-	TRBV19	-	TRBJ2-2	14	TGTGCCAGTACCAAAACATCGAACACCGGGGAGCTGTTTTTT	CASTKTSNTGELFF
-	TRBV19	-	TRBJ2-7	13	TGTGCCAGCAGACCGACGGGAATTTACGAGCAGTACTTC	CASRPTGIYEQYF
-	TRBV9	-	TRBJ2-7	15	TGTGCCAGCAGCGTAGGAAGGAGAGGTTCCTACGAGCAGTACTTC	CASSVGRRGSYEQYF
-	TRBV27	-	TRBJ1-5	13	TGTGCCAGCAGTTTATTAGGGGATCAGCCCCAGCATTTT	CASSLLGDQPQHF
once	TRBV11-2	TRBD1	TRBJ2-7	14	TGTGCCAGCAGCTCCGACAGGGTGGGCTACGAGCAGTACTTC	CASSSDRVGYEQYF
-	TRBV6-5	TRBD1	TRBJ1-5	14	TGTGCCAGCAGCCCGAACAGGGGTGGACAGCCCCAGCATTTT	CASSPNRGGQPQHF
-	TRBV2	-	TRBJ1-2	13	TGTGCCAGCAGGGACTCCGGAGCCTATGGCTACACCTTC	CASRDSGAYGYTF
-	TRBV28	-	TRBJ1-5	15	TGTGCCAGCAGCACAGTAACCTATAGCAATCAGCCCCAGCATTTT	CASSTVTYSNQPQHF
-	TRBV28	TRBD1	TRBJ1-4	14	TGTGCCAGCAGTCCGGGACAGGGTAATGAAAAACTGTTTTTT	CASSPGQGNEKLFF
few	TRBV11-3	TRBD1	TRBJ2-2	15	TGTGCCAGCAGTTCCCGAGACAGGGACACCGGGGAGCTGTTTTTT	CASSSRDRDTGELFF
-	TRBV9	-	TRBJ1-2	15	TGTGCCAGCAGCGTAGACCAGGTCGCGCCGGGGGGCTACACCTTC	CASSVDQVAPGGYTF
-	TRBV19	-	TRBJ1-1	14	TGTGCCAGTAAGGTCCGGGAATTGAACACTGAAGCTTTCTTT	CASKVRELNTEAFF
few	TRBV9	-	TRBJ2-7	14	TGTGCCAGCAGCACCCGACACGGCGGGGACGAGCAGTACTTC	CASSTRHGGDEQYF
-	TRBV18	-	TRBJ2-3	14	TGTGCCAGCTCACCACCACCCAGTCCGGGTACGCAGTATTTT	CASSPPPSPGTQYF
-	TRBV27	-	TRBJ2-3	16	TGTGCCAGCAGTACTTATAGCGGAGCTAGCACAGATACGCAGTATTTT	CASSTYSGASTDTQYF
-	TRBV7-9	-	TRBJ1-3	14	TGTGCCAGCAGCCGGGACACCTCTGGAAACACCATATATTTT	CASSRDTSGNTIYF